This TCR beta chain was documented in a study of control samples from healthy donors and cancer patients. Data came from immunoSEQ multiplex PCR; TCRdb stores just in-frame clones and leaves some out. The table records about 84,000 clones, roughly 89% of them present only once. V lost 4 bases and J 3 bases, leaving 25 bases between the germline ends. Germline V CDR1 and CDR2: MNHNS, SASEGT. CDR3 length equals 18 residues. The TCR sequence derives from a man in his fifties or sixties in good health. The chain joins TRBV6-1 to TRBJ2-7, with D hard to call. The sequenced sample consisted of blood. The CDR3: CASSAALRASAVVYEQYF. The CDR3 nucleotides are TGTGCCAGCAGTGCGGCCCTAAGGGCTTCGGCGGTCGTCTACGAGCAGTACTTC.